The next 5 T cell receptor beta chains were all read from a single sample in a study of CD8 T cells in Susac syndrome. Random-hexamer reverse transcription was applied to about 0.5 to 1 ug RNA. TCRdb reprocessed the immunoSEQ multiplex PCR reads via MiXCR and lists one record per CDR3 protein. The table shows about 130,000 distinct CDR3 sequences, with about 93% occurring only once. The specimen sequenced was CD8+ T cells from PBMCs. The receptors were sampled from a human donor with multiple sclerosis.

The chain has TRBV12-3 or TRBV12-4 and TRBJ2-7; D unresolved. The CDR3 length is 13 residues. V lost 7 bases and J 4 bases, leaving 14 bases between the germline ends. In DNA, the CDR3 is TGTGCCAGCACCATAGGGCAAATTTACGAGCAGTACTTC. Translated: CASTIGQIYEQYF.

This clonotype has only one observation. The chain links TRBV19 to TRBJ1-1; D is unclear. The CDR3 covers 16 residues. The germline gives CDR1 LNHDA, CDR2 SQIVND (reference sequence). Deletions cut 3 bases from V and 1 base from J, with 15 bases between. CDR3 sequence: CASSILQENGNTEAFF. CDR3 DNA sequence: TGTGCCAGTAGTATCTTACAAGAAAACGGGAACACTGAAGCTTTCTTT.

J is TRBJ1-3 and V is TRBV7-6; D uncertain. Germline CDR1 reads SGHVS; CDR2 reads FNYEAQ. V lost 1 base and J 8 bases, leaving 3 bases between the germline ends. The CDR3 is 11 amino acids. Here the CDR3 reads CASSLGDTIYF. CDR3 DNA: TGTGCCAGCAGCTTAGGAGACACCATATATTTT.

CDR3 residues: CASSPDRTYYGYTF. Here the CDR3 DNA reads TGTGCCAGCAGCCCGGACAGGACTTACTATGGCTACACCTTC. This sequence joins TRBV5-6 and TRBJ1-2; TRBD1 aligns across 7 bases. After removal of 4 bases from V and 3 bases from J, the junction contained 6 bases not matched to a gene. Germline assignment: CDR1 SGHDT and CDR2 YYEEEE. The CDR3 contains 14 residues.

The rearrangement uses TRBV5-4 and TRBJ1-1; no clear D gene. The CDR3 length is 11 residues. Germline V lookup: CDR1 SGHNT, CDR2 YYREEE (reference sequence). Trimming cost V 5 bases and J 4 bases, with 6 bases left between them. CDR3 bases: TGTGCCAGCAGAATCGGCACTGAAGCTTTCTTT. Protein product: CASRIGTEAFF.